This TCR beta chain was identified during a study of T cell changes during pregnancy in multiple sclerosis. The germline CDR1 and CDR2 sequences are SGHAT and FQNNGV. The CDR3 is 15 amino acids. The V end lost 2 bases, the J end lost 7 bases, and 15 bases lay between the germline ends. This table comes from immunoSEQ multiplex PCR, and its TCRdb copy is limited to in-frame clones, with some not included. Altogether approximately 100,000 clones are present, 92% being singletons, with the ten largest covering less than 2.5%. The sequencing here drew on peripheral blood, taken after pregnancy. The chain recombines TRBV11-2 with TRBJ2-1; no clear D gene. The TCR originated in a female donor in good health, enrolled as a control in a pregnancy study. As DNA, the CDR3 is TGTGCCAGCAGCTTACCCCAGACAAGCAGGAATGAGCAGTTCTTC. Its protein is CASSLPQTSRNEQFF.